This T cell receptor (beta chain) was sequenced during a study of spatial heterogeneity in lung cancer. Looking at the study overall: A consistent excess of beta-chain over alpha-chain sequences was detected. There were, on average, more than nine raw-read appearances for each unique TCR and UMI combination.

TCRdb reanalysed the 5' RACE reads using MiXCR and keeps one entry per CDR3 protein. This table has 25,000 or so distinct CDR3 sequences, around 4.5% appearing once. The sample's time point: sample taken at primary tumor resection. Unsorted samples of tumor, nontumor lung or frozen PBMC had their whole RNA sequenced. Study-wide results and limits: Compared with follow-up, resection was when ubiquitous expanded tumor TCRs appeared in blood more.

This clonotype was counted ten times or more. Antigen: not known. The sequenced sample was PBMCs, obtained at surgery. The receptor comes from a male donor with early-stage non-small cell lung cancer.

The CDR3 coding sequence is TGTGCCAGCAGTGACCCGACTAGTGGACGAACCCAGTACTTC. This gives the protein CASSDPTSGRTQYF. The chain recombines TRBV6-2 or TRBV6-3 with TRBJ2-5; D possibly corresponds to TRBD2 (6 bases). The CDR3 contains 14 residues. The V end lost 5 bases, the J end lost 8 bases, and 18 bases lay between the germline ends. CDR1 is MNHEY and CDR2 is SVGEGT in the germline V gene.